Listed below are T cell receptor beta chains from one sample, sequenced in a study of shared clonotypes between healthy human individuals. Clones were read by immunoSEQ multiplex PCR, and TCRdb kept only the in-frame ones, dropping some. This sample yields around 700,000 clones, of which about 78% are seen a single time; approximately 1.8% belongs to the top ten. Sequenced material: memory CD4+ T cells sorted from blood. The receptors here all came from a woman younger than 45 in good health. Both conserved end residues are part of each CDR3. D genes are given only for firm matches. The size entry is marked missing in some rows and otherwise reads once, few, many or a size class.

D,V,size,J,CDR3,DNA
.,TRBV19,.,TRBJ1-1,CASSFYYRTQMNTEAFF,TGTGCCAGTAGTTTTTATTATCGGACACAGATGAACACTGAAGCTTTCTTT
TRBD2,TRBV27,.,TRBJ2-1,CATQREGSRNEQFF,TGTGCCACCCAGCGGGAGGGCTCCCGGAATGAGCAGTTCTTC
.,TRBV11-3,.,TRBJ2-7,CATRRILYEQYF,TGTGCCACACGACGGATACTCTACGAGCAGTACTTC
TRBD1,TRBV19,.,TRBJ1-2,CASTTGTGNYGYTF,TGTGCCAGCACAACCGGGACAGGAAACTATGGCTACACCTTC
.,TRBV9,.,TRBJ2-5,CASSLAIQETQYF,TGTGCCAGCAGTCTAGCGATCCAAGAGACCCAGTACTTC
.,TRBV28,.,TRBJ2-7,CASSFGSNWKPDEQYF,TGTGCCAGCAGTTTTGGCTCGAATTGGAAACCGGACGAGCAGTACTTC
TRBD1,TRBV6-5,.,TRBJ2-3,CATLPGQGTDTQYF,TGTGCCACCCTCCCGGGACAGGGCACAGATACGCAGTATTTT
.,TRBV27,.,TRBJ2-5,CASRGPRTQYF,TGTGCCAGCAGGGGGCCCCGGACCCAGTACTTC
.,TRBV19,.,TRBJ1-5,CASSMRSSNQPQHF,TGTGCCAGTAGTATGAGGTCTAGCAATCAGCCCCAGCATTTT
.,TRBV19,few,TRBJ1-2,CASSKAAANYGYTF,TGTGCCAGTAGTAAGGCGGCAGCTAACTATGGCTACACCTTC
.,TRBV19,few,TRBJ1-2,CASSIVGLYGYTF,TGTGCCAGTAGTATAGTCGGATTATATGGCTACACCTTC
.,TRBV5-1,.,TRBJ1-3,CASSLGTSSGNTIYF,TGCGCCAGCAGCTTGGGTACCAGCTCTGGAAACACCATATATTTT
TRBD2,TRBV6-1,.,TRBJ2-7,CASRTGTSFSYEQYF,TGTGCCAGCAGAACCGGGACTAGCTTCTCCTACGAGCAGTACTTC
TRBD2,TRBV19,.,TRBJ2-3,CASSRAGGVTDTQYF,TGTGCCAGTAGCAGAGCGGGAGGCGTCACAGATACGCAGTATTTT
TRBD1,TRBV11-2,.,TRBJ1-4,CASRKRQGARTTNEKLFF,TGTGCCAGCAGGAAGAGACAGGGGGCTCGTACGACTAATGAAAAACTGTTTTTT
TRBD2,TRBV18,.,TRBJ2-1,CASSPAGGPAEQFF,TGTGCCAGCTCACCTGCGGGAGGGCCGGCTGAGCAGTTCTTC
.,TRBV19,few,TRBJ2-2,CASGRGAQRNTGELFF,TGTGCCAGTGGGCGAGGGGCGCAAAGAAACACCGGGGAGCTGTTTTTT
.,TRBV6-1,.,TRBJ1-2,CASSSSPVVNYGYTF,TGTGCCAGCAGTTCTAGCCCGGTTGTAAACTATGGCTACACCTTC
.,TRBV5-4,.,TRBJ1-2,CASSLGPGSNYGYTF,TGTGCCAGCAGCTTGGGCCCAGGGTCTAACTATGGCTACACCTTC
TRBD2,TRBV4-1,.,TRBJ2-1,CASSPGTSGRNYNEQFF,TGCGCCAGCAGCCCCGGGACTAGCGGGAGGAACTACAATGAGCAGTTCTTC
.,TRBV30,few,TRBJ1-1,CAWSVQGMNTEAFF,TGTGCCTGGAGTGTACAAGGAATGAACACTGAAGCTTTCTTT
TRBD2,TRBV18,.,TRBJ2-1,CASSPGLAGSNEQFF,TGTGCCAGCTCACCAGGACTAGCGGGAAGCAATGAGCAGTTCTTC
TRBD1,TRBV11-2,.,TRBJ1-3,CASSLADRAGNTIYF,TGTGCCAGCAGCCTAGCCGACAGGGCTGGAAACACCATATATTTT
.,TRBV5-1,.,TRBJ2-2,CASSLGAGETGELFF,TGCGCCAGCAGCTTGGGCGCAGGGGAGACCGGGGAGCTGTTTTTT
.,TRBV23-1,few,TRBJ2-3,CASSQKISTDTQYF,TGCGCCAGCAGTCAAAAGATTTCCACAGATACGCAGTATTTT
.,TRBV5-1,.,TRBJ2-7,CASSLGVPYEQYF,TGCGCCAGCAGCTTGGGGGTACCCTACGAGCAGTACTTC
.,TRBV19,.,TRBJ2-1,CASSGHPEYNEQFF,TGTGCCAGTTCAGGACACCCAGAATACAATGAGCAGTTCTTC
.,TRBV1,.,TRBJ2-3,CTSSPIAALTDTQYF,TGCACCAGCAGCCCCATAGCGGCGCTCACAGATACGCAGTATTTT
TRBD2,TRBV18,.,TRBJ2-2,CASSFSGRGTGELFF,TGTGCCAGCTCATTCAGCGGGAGAGGCACCGGGGAGCTGTTTTTT
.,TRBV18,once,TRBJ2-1,CASSQNRDNEQFF,TGTGCCAGCTCCCAAAACAGAGACAATGAGCAGTTCTTC
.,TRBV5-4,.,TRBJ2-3,CASSLQGADTQYF,TGTGCCAGCAGTTTGCAGGGCGCAGATACGCAGTATTTT
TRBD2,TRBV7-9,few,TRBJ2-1,CASSPGGGGSNYNEQFF,TGTGCCAGCAGTCCGGGAGGAGGCGGGAGCAATTACAATGAGCAGTTCTTC
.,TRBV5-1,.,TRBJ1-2,CASSLSAQANYGYTF,TGCGCCAGCAGCTTGAGTGCACAAGCTAACTATGGCTACACCTTC
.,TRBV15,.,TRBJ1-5,CATSRVTRTDSNQPQHF,TGTGCCACCAGCAGAGTGACACGGACGGATAGCAATCAGCCCCAGCATTTT
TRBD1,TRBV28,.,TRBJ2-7,CASSQLWGQTGGRTYEQYF,TGTGCCAGCAGTCAACTTTGGGGACAAACAGGGGGGCGAACATACGAGCAGTACTTC
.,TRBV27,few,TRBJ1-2,CASSTHFGYTF,TGTGCCAGCAGCACCCACTTTGGCTACACCTTC
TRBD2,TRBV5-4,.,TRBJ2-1,CASSSGLAGFLDNEQFF,TGTGCCAGCAGCTCGGGACTAGCGGGATTTTTAGACAATGAGCAGTTCTTC